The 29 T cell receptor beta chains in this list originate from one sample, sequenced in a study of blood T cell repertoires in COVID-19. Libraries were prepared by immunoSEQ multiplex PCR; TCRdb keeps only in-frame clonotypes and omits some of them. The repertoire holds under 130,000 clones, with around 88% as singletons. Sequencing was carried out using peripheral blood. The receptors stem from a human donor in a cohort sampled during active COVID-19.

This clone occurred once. The CDR3 loop reads CASSLTGGGTDTQYF. In DNA form, the CDR3 reads TGCGCCAGCAGCTTGACGGGAGGGGGCACAGATACGCAGTATTTT. This chain joins TRBV5-1 and TRBJ2-3; 8 nucleotides agree with TRBD2. The CDR3 is made up of 15 amino acids. Germline CDR1 SGHRS, CDR2 YFSETQ. V was clipped by 1 base and J by 1 base; unmatched bases: 2.

The CDR3 loop reads CASSQVPGARRSGANVLTF. In DNA, the CDR3 is TGCGCCAGCAGCCAAGTCCCAGGGGCCCGACGCTCTGGGGCCAACGTCCTGACTTTC. V is TRBV4-1 and J is TRBJ2-6; maybe TRBD1 (6 bases). The CDR3 sequence is 19 residues long. V lost 1 base to trimming and J lost 0 bases, with 16 bases between them. Germline CDR1 MGHRA, CDR2 YSYEKL.

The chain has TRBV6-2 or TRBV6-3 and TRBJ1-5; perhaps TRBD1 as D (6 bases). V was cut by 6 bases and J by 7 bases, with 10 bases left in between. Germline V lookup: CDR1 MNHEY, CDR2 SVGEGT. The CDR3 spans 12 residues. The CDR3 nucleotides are TGTGCCAGCAGCAACAGGGACCAGCCCCAGCATTTT. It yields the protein CASSNRDQPQHF.

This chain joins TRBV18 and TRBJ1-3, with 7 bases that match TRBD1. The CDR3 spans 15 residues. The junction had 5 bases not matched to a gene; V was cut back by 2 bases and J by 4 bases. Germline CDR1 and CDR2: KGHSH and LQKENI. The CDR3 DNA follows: TGTGCCAGCTCACCAAGGGACAGCCCCGGAAACACCATATATTTT. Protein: CASSPRDSPGNTIYF.

The CDR3 DNA follows: TGTGCCTGGAGCCGGGGACAGGGCTCCTACGAGCAGTACTTC. It encodes CAWSRGQGSYEQYF. The chain uses TRBV30 and TRBJ2-7; 9 bases map to TRBD1. The CDR3 length is 14 residues. The germline gives CDR1 GTSNPN, CDR2 SVGIG (reference sequence). The trim removed 3 bases at V and 0 bases at J, leaving 3 bases unmatched.

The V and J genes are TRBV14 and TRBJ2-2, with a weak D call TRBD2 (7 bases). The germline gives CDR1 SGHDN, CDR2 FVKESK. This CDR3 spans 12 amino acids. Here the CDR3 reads CVAGALTGELFF. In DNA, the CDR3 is TGTGTTGCGGGGGCGCTGACCGGGGAGCTGTTTTTT.

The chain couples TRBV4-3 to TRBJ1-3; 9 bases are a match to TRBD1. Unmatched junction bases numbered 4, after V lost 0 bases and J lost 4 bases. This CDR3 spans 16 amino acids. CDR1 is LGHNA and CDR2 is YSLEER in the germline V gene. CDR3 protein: CASSQEGQGWGNTIYF. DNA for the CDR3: TGCGCCAGCAGCCAAGAAGGACAGGGGTGGGGAAACACCATATATTTT.

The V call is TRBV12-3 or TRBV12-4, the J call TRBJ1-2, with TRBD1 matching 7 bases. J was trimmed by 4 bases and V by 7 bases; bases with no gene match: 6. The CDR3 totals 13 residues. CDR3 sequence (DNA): TGTGCCAGCACCACAGGGGACGGCTATGGCTACACCTTC. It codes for CASTTGDGYGYTF.

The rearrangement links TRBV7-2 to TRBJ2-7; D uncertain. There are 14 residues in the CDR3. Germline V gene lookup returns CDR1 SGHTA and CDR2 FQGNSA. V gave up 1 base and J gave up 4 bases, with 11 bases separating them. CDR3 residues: CASSLGLQQYEQYF. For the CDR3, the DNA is TGTGCCAGCAGCTTAGGGCTGCAACAATACGAGCAGTACTTC.

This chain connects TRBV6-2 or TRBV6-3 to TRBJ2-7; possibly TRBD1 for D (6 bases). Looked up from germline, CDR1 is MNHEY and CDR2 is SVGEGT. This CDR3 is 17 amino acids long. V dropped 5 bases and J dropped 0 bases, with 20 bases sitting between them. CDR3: CASSPVIGAGDSYEQYF. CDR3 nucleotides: TGTGCCAGCAGTCCCGTGATCGGGGCAGGGGACTCCTACGAGCAGTACTTC.

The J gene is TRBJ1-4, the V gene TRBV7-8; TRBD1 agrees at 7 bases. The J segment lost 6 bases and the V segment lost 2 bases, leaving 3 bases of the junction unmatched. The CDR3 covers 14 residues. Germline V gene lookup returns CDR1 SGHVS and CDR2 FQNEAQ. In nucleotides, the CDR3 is TGTGCCAGCAGCTTATGGGACAGAGATGAAAAACTGTTTTTT. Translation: CASSLWDRDEKLFF.

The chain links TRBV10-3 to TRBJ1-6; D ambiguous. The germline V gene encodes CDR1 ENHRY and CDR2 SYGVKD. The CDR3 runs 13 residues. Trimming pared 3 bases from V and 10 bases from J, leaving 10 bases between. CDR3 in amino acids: CAISDEGWSPLHF. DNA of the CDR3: TGTGCCATCAGTGACGAGGGTTGGTCACCCCTCCACTTT.

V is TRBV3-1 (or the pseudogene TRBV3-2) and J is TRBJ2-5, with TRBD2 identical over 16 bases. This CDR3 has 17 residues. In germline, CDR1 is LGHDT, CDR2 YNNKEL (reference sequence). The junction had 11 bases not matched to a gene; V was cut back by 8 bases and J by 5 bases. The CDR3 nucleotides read TGTGCCAGCTCCCCCTGGGGACTAGCGGGGGGGCGGGAGACCCAGTACTTC. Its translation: CASSPWGLAGGRETQYF.

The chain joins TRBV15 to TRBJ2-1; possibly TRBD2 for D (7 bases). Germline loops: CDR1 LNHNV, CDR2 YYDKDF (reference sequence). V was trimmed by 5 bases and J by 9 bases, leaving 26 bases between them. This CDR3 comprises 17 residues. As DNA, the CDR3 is TGTGCCACCAGCCAAGAGGGGGGTGGGCGGGAGAGATTTGAGCAGTTCTTC. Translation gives CATSQEGGGRERFEQFF.

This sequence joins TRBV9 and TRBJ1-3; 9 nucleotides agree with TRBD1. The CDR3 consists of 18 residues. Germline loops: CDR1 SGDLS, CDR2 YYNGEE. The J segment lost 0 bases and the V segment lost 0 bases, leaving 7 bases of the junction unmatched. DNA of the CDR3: TGTGCCAGCAGCGTAGTCCCTGGGACAGGGAGCTCTGGAAACACCATATATTTT. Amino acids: CASSVVPGTGSSGNTIYF.

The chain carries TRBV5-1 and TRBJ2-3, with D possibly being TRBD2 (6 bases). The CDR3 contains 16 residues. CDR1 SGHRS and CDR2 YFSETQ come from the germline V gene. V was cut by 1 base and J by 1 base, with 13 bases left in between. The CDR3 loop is CASSLWGVEGTDTQYF. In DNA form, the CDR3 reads TGCGCCAGCAGCTTGTGGGGGGTGGAGGGCACAGATACGCAGTATTTT.

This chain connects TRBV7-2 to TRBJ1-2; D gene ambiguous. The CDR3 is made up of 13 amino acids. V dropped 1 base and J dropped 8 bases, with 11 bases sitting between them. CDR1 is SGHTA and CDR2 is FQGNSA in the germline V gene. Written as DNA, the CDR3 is TGTGCCAGCAGCTTAGAAGAGTGGAGGGGCTACACCTTC. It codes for CASSLEEWRGYTF.

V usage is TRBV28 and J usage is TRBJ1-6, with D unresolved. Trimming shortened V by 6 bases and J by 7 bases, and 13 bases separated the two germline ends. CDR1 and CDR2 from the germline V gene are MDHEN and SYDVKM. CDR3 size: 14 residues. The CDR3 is CASRYSSPNSPLHF. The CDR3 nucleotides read TGTGCCAGCAGGTACAGCAGTCCAAATTCACCCCTCCACTTT.

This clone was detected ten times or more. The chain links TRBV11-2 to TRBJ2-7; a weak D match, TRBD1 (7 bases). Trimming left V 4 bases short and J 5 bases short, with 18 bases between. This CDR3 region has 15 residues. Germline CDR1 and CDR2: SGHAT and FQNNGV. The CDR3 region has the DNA TGTGCCAGCAGCTCCTACGGCAGGGGGGCAGACGAGCAGTACTTC. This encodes CASSSYGRGADEQYF.

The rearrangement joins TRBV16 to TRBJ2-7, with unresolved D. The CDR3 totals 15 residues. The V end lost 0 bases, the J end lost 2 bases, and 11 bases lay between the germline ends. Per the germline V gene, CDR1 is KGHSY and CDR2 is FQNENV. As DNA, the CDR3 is TGTGCCAGCAGCCAATCCGTAGTTCCGACCTACGAGCAGTACTTC. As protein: CASSQSVVPTYEQYF.

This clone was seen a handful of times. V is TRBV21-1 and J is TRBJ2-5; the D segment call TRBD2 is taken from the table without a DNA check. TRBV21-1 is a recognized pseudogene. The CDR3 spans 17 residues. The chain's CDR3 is CASSPSGSRLLAGTQYF. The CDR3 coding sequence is TGTGCCAGCAGCCCGTCAGGATCGAGACTTTTGGCGGGGACCCAGTACTTC.

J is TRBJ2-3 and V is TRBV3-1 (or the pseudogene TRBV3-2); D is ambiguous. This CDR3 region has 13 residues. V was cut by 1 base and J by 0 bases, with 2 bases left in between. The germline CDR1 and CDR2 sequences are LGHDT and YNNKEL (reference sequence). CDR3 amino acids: CASSQASTDTQYF. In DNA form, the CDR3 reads TGTGCCAGCAGCCAAGCTAGCACAGATACGCAGTATTTT.

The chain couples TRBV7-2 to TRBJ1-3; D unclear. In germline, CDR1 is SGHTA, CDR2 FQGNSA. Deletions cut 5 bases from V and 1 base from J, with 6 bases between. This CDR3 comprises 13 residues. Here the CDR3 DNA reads TGTGCCAGCAGCCCAGGATCTGGAAACACCATATATTTT. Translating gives CASSPGSGNTIYF. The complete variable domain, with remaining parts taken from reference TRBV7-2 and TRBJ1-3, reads GAGVSQSPSNKVTEKGKDVELRCDPISGHTALYWYRQSLGQGLEFLIYFQGNSAPDKSGLPSDRFSAERTGGSVSTLTIQRTQQEDSAVYLCASSPGSGNTIYFGEGSWLTVV.

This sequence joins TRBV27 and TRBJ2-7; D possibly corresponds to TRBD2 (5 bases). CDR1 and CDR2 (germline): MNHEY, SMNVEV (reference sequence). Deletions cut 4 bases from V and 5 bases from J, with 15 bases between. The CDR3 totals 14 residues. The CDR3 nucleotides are TGTGCCAGCAGTTCTAGAGGGTGGAGTAACGAGCAGTACTTC. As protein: CASSSRGWSNEQYF.

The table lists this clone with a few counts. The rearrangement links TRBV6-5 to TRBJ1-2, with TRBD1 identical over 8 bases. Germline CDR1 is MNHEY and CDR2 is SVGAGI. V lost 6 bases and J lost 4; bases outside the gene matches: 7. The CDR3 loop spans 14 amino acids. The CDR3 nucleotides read TGTGCCAGCAGGATAGGACAGGGCATCTATGGCTACACCTTC. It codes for CASRIGQGIYGYTF.

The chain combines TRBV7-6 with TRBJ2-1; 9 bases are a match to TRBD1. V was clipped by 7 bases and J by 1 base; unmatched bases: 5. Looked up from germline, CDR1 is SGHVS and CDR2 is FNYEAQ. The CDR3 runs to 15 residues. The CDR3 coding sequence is TGTGCCAGCACTACCGGGACAGGGTCCTACAATGAGCAGTTCTTC. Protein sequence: CASTTGTGSYNEQFF.

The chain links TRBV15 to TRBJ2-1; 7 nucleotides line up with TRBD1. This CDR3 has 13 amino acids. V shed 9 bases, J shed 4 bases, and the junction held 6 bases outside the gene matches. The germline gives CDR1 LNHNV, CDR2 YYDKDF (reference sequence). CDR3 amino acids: CATRTGPYNEQFF. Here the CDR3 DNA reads TGTGCCACGAGGACAGGACCATACAATGAGCAGTTCTTC.

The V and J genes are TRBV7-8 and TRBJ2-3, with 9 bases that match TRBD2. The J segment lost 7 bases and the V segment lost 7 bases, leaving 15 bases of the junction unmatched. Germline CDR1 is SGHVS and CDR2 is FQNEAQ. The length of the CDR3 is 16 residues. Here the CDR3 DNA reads TGTGCCAGCACTCGGAGGGAGACTAGCGGACGGTATACGCAGTATTTT. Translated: CASTRRETSGRYTQYF. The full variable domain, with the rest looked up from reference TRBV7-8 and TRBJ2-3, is GAGVSQSPRYKVAKRGQDVALRCDPISGHVSLFWYQQALGQGPEFLTYFQNEAQLDKSGLPSDRFFAERPEGSVSTLKIQRTQQEDSAVYLCASTRRETSGRYTQYFGPGTRLTVL.

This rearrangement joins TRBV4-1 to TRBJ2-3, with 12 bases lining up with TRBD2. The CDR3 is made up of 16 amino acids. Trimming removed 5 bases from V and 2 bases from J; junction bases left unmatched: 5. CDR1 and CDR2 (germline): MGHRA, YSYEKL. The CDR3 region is CASSTRLAGDTDTQYF. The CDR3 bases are TGCGCCAGCAGCACCCGACTAGCGGGAGACACAGATACGCAGTATTTT.